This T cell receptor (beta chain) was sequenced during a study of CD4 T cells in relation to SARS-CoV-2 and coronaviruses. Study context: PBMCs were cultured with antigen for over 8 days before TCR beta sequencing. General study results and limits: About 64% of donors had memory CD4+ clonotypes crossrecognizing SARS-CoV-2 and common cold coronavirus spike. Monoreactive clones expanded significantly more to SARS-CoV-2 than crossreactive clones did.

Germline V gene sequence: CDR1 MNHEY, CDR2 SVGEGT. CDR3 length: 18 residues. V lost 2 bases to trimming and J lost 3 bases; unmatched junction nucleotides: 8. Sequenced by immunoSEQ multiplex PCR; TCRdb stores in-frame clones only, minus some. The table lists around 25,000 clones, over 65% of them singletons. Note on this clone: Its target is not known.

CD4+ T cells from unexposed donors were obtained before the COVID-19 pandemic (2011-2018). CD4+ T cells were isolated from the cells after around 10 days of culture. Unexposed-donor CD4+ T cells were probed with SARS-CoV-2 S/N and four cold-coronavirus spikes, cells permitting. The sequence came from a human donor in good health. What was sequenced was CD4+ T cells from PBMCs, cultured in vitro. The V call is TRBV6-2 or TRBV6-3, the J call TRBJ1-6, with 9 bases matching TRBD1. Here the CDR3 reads CASSYLTKDRGYNSPLHF. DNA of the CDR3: TGTGCCAGCAGTTACCTAACTAAGGACAGGGGCTATAATTCACCCCTCCACTTT.